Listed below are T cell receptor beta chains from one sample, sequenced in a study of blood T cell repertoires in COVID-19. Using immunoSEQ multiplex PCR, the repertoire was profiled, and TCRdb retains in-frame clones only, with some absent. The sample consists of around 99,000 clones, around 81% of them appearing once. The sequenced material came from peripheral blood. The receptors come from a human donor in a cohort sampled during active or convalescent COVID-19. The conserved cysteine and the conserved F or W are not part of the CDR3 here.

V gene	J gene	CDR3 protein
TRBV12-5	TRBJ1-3	ASGLSQGYSGNTIY
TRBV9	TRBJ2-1	ASSVAGTSGNNEQF
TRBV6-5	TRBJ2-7	ASSQLQAIYEQY
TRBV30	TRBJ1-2	AWTRDRGNYGYT
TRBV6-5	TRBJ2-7	ASSSGFQYEQY
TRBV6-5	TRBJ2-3	ATSTFGVTDTQY
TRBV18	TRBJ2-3	ASSPRQGYTDTQY
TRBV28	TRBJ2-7	ASSLSVYVWGTYEQY
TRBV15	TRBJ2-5	ATSRDVSETQY
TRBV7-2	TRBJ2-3	ASSLIAGAVDTQY
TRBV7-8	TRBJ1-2	ASSLGGGGGYT
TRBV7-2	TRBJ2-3	ASRPHRVSDTQY
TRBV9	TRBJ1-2	ASTGLDRGYGYT
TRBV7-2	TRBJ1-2	ASSLSNAGGYT
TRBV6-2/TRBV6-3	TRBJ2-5	ASSYSTGRDGETQY
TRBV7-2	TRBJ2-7	ASSFGMVFSYEQY
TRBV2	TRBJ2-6	ASTPSRANVLT
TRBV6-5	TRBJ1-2	ASSSQGASYGYT
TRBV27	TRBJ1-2	ASSPTVKVAGSDYGYT
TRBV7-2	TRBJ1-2	ASSFGGQGVYGYT
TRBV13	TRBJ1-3	ASSVLGGVSGNTIY
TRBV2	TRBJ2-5	ASSREPETQY
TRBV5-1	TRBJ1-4	ASRTNTGDGEKLF
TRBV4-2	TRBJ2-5	ASSQDMTSGRAGETQY
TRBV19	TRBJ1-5	ASRTELNQPQH
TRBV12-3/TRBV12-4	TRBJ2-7	ASSRTGQYEQY
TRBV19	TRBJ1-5	ASSPQGQGANQPQH
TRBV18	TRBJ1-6	ASSPGKGQGSSPLH
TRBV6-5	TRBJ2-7	ASRPERTGTYEQY